This T cell receptor (beta chain) was recovered during a study of blood T cells in healthy people across ages. General study findings and limits: Fewer expanded clones and more diversity marked long-lived versus aged donors. Possibly, changes in expanded clonotypes were confounded because donor CMV status was unknown. One million T cells yielded diversity estimates that were considered underestimates.

Sample-barcoded 5' priming and a J-beta primer mix drove a second PCR of about 6 to 12 cycles. One entry per CDR3 protein results from TCRdb running MiXCR on the 5' RACE reads. The repertoire consists of about 580,000 distinct CDR3 sequences, with more than 45% occurring once and the leading ten covering around 24%. Concerning this clonotype: Its antigen remains unknown.

Healthy Caucasians from Russia aged roughly 6 to 90 served as donors. Sequenced input: blood. This TCR was sampled from a man aged 80 or over in good health.

Here the CDR3 DNA reads TGTGCCAGCAGTGAGCTAGTAAAGCAAGAGACCCAGTACTTC. Its protein product is CASSELVKQETQYF. V usage is TRBV2 and J usage is TRBJ2-5; no clear D. The CDR3 is 14 residues long. Germline loops: CDR1 SNHLY, CDR2 FYNNEI. V was shortened by 3 bases and J by 2 bases, with 10 bases between the two germline ends.